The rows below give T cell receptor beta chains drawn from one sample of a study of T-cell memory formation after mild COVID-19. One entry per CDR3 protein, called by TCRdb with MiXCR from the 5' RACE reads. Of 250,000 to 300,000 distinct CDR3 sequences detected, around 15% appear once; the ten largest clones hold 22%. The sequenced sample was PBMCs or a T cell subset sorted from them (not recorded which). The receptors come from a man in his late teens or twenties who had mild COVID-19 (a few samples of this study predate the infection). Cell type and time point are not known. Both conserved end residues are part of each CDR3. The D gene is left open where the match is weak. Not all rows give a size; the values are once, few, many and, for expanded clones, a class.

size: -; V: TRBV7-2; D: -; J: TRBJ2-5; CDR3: CASSRKETQYF; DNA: TGTGCCAGCAGCCGAAAAGAGACCCAGTACTTC
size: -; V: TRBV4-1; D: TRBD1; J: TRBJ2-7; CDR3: CASSPQGTGGSYEQYF; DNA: TGCGCCAGCAGCCCCCAGGGGACAGGGGGGTCCTACGAGCAGTACTTC
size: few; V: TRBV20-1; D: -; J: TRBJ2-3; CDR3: CSARLVRTDTQYF; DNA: TGCAGTGCTAGATTAGTCCGCACAGATACGCAGTATTTT
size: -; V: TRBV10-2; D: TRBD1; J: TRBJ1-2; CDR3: CASSDPGQGADYGYTF; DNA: TGCGCCAGCAGTGACCCGGGACAGGGGGCAGACTATGGCTACACCTTC
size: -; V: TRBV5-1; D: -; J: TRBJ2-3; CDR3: CASSFSTGTDTQYF; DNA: TGCGCCAGCAGCTTTAGTACAGGCACAGATACGCAGTATTTT
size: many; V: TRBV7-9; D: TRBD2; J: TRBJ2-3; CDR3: CASSLVSGGTDTQYF; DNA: TGTGCCAGCAGCTTAGTGAGCGGGGGCACAGATACGCAGTATTTT
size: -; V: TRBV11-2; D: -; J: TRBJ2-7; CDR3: CASSTDYEQYF; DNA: TGTGCCAGCAGCACAGACTACGAGCAGTACTTC
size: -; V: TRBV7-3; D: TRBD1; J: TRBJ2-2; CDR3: CASSLYGTGGTGELFF; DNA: TGTGCCAGCAGCTTATACGGGACAGGGGGCACCGGGGAGCTGTTTTTT
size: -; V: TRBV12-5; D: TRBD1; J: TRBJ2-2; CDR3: CASGLGDSPGELFF; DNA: TGTGCTAGTGGTTTGGGGGACAGCCCCGGGGAGCTGTTTTTT
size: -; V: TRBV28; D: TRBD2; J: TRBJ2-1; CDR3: CASSFTSGVHNEQFF; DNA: TGTGCCAGCAGTTTTACTAGCGGGGTTCACAATGAGCAGTTCTTC
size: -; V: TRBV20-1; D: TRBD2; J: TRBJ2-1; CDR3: CSAREHGGGQYNEQFF; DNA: TGCAGTGCTAGAGAGCACGGGGGGGGCCAATACAATGAGCAGTTCTTC
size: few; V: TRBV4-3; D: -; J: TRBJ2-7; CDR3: CASSQDSGYSYEQYF; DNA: TGCGCCAGCAGCCAAGATTCAGGGTATTCCTACGAGCAGTACTTC
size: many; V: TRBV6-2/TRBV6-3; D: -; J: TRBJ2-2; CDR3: CASRGRDTGELFF; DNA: TGTGCCAGCCGGGGCCGGGACACCGGGGAGCTGTTTTTT
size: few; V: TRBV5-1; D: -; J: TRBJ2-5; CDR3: CASSPDPQETQYF; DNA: TGCGCCAGCAGCCCCGATCCCCAGGAGACCCAGTACTTC
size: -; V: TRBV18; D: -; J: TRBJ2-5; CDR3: CASSPSGSETQYF; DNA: TGTGCCAGCTCACCAAGCGGGTCGGAGACCCAGTACTTC
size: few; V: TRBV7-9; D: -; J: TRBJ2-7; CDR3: CASSEEEGEQYF; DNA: TGTGCCAGCAGCGAAGAGGAAGGGGAGCAGTACTTC
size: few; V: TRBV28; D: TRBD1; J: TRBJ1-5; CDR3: CASSCRGELDQPQHF; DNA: TGTGCCAGCAGTTGCAGGGGGGAACTTGATCAGCCCCAGCATTTT
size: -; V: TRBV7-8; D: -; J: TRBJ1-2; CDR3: CASSLVGTDYTF; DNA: TGTGCCAGCAGCTTAGTGGGGACGGACTACACCTTC
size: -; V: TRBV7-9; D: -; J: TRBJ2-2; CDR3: CASTVGANTGELFF; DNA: TGTGCCAGCACCGTGGGCGCGAACACCGGGGAGCTGTTTTTT
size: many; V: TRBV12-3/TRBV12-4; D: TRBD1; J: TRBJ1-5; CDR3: CASSPDRGGQPQHF; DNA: TGTGCCAGCAGTCCCGACAGGGGAGGTCAGCCCCAGCATTTT
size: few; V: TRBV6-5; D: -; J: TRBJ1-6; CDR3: CASTSGGRHSPLHF; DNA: TGTGCCAGCACCTCGGGAGGACGGCATTCACCCCTCCACTTT
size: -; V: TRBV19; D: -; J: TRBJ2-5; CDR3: CASSQGIETQYF; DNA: TGTGCCAGTAGCCAGGGGATTGAGACCCAGTACTTC
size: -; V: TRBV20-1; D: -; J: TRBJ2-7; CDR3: CSASKASAVREQYF; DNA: TGCAGTGCTAGTAAGGCTAGCGCCGTACGGGAGCAGTACTTC
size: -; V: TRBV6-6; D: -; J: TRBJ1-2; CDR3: CASNPGGVGYTF; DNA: TGTGCCAGCAATCCGGGAGGGGTAGGCTACACCTTC
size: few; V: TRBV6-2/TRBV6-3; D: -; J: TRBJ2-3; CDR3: CASRDLQEDTQYF; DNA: TGTGCCAGCAGGGACCTCCAGGAAGATACGCAGTATTTT
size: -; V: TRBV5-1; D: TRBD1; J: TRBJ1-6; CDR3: CASSFGQGYNSPLHF; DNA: TGCGCCAGCAGCTTCGGACAGGGGTATAATTCACCCCTCCACTTT
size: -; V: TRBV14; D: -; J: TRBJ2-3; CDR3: CASSQALTTDTQYF; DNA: TGTGCCAGCAGCCAAGCCCTGACCACAGATACGCAGTATTTT
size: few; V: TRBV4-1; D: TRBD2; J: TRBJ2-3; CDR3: CASSQSGRLTDTQYF; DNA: TGCGCCAGCAGCCAAAGCGGGAGACTCACAGATACGCAGTATTTT
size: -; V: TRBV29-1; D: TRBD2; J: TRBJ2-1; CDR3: CSVGLAGVGEQFF; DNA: TGCAGCGTCGGACTAGCGGGGGTTGGTGAGCAGTTCTTC
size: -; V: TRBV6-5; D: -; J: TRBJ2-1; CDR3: CASNGLAGQNEQFF; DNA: TGTGCCAGCAACGGGTTGGCCGGACAGAATGAGCAGTTCTTC
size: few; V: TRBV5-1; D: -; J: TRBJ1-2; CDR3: CASSLVAKGLSGYTF; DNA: TGCGCCAGCAGCTTGGTGGCCAAGGGGTTGTCGGGCTACACCTTC
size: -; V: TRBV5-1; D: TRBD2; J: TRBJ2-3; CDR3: CASSTGLAGVLSTDTQYF; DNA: TGCGCCAGCAGCACTGGACTAGCGGGGGTCCTGAGCACAGATACGCAGTATTTT
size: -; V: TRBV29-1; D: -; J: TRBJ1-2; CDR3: CSAGDGHSPTGYTF; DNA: TGCAGCGCAGGAGATGGACACTCACCGACTGGCTACACCTTC
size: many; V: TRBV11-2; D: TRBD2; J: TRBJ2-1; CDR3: CASSSLAGAYNEQFF; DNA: TGTGCCAGCAGCTCTCTAGCGGGGGCTTACAATGAGCAGTTCTTC
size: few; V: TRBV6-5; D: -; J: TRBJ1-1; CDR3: CASSYPGTNTEAFF; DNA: TGTGCCAGCAGTTATCCAGGGACGAACACTGAAGCTTTCTTT
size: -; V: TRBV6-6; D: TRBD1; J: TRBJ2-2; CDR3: CASSYSVEGAAGELFF; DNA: TGTGCCAGCAGTTACTCCGTCGAGGGGGCGGCCGGGGAGCTGTTTTTT
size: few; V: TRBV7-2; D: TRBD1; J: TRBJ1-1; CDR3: CASSLVGTDF; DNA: TGTGCCAGCAGCTTAGTTGGGACAGACTTT
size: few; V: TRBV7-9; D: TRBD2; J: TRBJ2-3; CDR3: CASSSRGLAGGQGSDTQYF; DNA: TGTGCCAGCAGCTCCCGGGGACTAGCGGGGGGGCAGGGATCAGATACGCAGTATTTT
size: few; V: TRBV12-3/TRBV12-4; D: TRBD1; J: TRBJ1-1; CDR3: CASSVGQMNTEAFF; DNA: TGTGCCAGCAGTGTGGGACAGATGAACACTGAAGCTTTCTTT
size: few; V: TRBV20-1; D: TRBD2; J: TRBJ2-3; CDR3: CSVPPPRRGGTDTQYF; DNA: TGCAGTGTTCCACCACCTAGGCGGGGGGGCACCGATACGCAGTATTTT